There are a few counts of the clone carrying this T cell receptor beta chain. Antigen specificity is unknown. The data derive from a study of blood T cells in healthy people across ages. Overall study results and limits: Comparison with aged donors showed that long-lived donors had more naive CD4+ cells and higher diversity. In the absence of known donor CMV status, changes in expanded clonotypes were possibly confounded.

PCR was performed a second time for 7 to 11 cycles using a sample-barcoded 5' primer and a J-beta primer mix. Each cDNA molecule was tagged by a template-switch adaptor with 12 random nucleotides. TCRdb ran MiXCR on the 5' RACE reads and lists one entry per CDR3 protein. The table lists 800,000 or so distinct CDR3 sequences, around 25% of them singletons. The CDR3 sequence is 14 residues long. Germline lookup yields CDR1 SGHTA and CDR2 FQGNSA. This sample also belongs to another study, concerning T cells of mothers and their children. That study adds: Overlap in related mother-child pairs always slightly exceeded unrelated pairs, never significantly.

Material: blood. The receptor was isolated from a boy younger than 18 in good health. The chain has TRBV7-2 and TRBJ2-1; 9 bases map to TRBD2. The DNA end favors TRBJ2-5, so the J call may be wrong. In DNA form, the CDR3 reads TGTGCCAGCAGCAAGGGACTAGCCCAAGAGACCCAGTACTTC. Its translation: CASSKGLAQETQYF.